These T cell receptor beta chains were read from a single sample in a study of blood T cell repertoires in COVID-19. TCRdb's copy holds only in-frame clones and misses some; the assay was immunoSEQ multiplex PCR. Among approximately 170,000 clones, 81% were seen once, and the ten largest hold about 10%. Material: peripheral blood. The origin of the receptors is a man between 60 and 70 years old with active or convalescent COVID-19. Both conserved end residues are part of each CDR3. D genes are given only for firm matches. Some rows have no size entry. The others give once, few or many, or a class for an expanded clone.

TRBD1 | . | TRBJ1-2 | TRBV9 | CASSVGGQGNYGYTF | TGTGCCAGCAGCGTAGGGGGACAGGGGAACTATGGCTACACCTTC
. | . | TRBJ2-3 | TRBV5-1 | CASSLKGIWTDTQYF | TGCGCCAGCAGCTTGAAGGGGATCTGGACAGATACGCAGTATTTT
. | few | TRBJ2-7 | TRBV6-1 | CASSETGPREQYF | TGTGCCAGCAGTGAGACAGGCCCTAGAGAGCAGTACTTC
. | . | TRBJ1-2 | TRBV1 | CTSSQDTGFRYGYTF | TGCACCAGCAGCCAAGATACTGGTTTTCGCTATGGCTACACCTTC
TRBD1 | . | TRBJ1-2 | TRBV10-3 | CAISEIQGEGYTF | TGTGCCATCAGTGAGATCCAGGGGGAGGGCTACACCTTC
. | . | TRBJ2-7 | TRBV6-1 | CASSESVGGGAEEQYF | TGTGCCAGCAGTGAATCTGTTGGAGGGGGCGCGGAGGAGCAGTACTTC
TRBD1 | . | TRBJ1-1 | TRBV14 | CASSQWTGGTEAFF | TGTGCCAGCAGCCAATGGACAGGGGGCACTGAAGCTTTCTTT
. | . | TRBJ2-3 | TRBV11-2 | CASSLVIGDSTDTQYF | TGTGCCAGCAGCTTAGTAATAGGGGATAGCACAGATACGCAGTATTTT
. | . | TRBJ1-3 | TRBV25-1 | CASRDTLSGNTIYF | TGTGCCAGCCGGGACACTCTCTCTGGAAACACCATATATTTT
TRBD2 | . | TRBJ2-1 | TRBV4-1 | CASRHSGTDSYNEQFF | TGCGCCAGCAGACATAGCGGGACGGACTCCTACAATGAGCAGTTCTTC
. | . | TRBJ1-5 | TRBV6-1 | CASSGSGHLHRNQPQHF | TGTGCCAGCAGTGGGTCAGGGCACCTCCATCGGAATCAGCCCCAGCATTTT
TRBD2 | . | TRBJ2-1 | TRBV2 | CASSRTSGPYNEQFF | TGTGCCAGCAGCCGGACTAGCGGGCCCTACAATGAGCAGTTCTTC
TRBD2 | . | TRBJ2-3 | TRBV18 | CASSPGGGLTFLTTDTQYF | TGTGCCAGCTCACCGGGCGGGGGACTCACCTTTTTGACCACAGATACGCAGTATTTT
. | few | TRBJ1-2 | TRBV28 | CASSPPRGYGYTF | TGTGCCAGCAGCCCCCCTAGGGGCTATGGCTACACCTTC
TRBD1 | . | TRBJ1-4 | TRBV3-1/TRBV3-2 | CASSQRTGTEKLFF | TGTGCCAGCAGCCAAAGGACAGGAACAGAAAAACTGTTTTTT
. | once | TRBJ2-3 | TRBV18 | CASSETRTDTQYF | TGTGCCAGCTCGGAGACCAGAACAGATACGCAGTATTTT
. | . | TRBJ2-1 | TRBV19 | CASSMDSSSYNEQFF | TGTGCCAGTAGTATGGACAGTAGCTCCTACAATGAGCAGTTCTTC
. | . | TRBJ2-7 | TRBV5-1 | CASSLRQGPYEQYF | TGCGCCAGCAGCTTGAGGCAGGGCCCCTACGAGCAGTACTTC
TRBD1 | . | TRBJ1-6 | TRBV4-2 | CASSHTGDSHNSPLHF | TGTGCCAGCAGCCACACGGGGGACAGTCATAATTCACCCCTCCACTTT
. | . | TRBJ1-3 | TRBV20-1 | CSAEAGNTIYF | TGCAGTGCTGAGGCGGGAAACACCATATATTTT
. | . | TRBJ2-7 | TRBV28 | CASSLSGVNYEQYF | TGTGCCAGCAGTTTAAGCGGTGTCAACTACGAGCAGTACTTC
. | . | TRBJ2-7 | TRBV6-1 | CASSEATPGINEQYF | TGTGCCAGCAGTGAAGCCACTCCAGGGATAAACGAGCAGTACTTC
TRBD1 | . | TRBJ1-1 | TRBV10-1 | CATSTGRHTEAFF | TGCGCCACCTCGACAGGGAGGCATACTGAAGCTTTCTTT
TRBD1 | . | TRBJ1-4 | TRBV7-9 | CASSSGTGGNEKLFF | TGTGCCAGCAGCTCCGGGACAGGGGGAAATGAAAAACTGTTTTTT
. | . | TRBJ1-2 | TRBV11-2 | CASSLGRQVGGYTF | TGTGCCAGCAGCTTAGGTCGACAGGTTGGTGGCTACACCTTC
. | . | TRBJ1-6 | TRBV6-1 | CASSDPGDNSPLHF | TGTGCCAGCAGTGATCCGGGGGACAATTCACCCCTCCACTTT
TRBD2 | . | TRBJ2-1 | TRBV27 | CASSYPGLAGNEQFF | TGTGCCAGCAGTTACCCCGGACTAGCGGGAAATGAGCAGTTCTTC
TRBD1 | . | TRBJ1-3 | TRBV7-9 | CASSTYRGSAGNTIYF | TGTGCCAGCAGCACCTACAGGGGTTCGGCTGGAAACACCATATATTTT
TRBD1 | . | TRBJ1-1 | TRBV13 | CASSLGDRGSTEAFF | TGTGCCAGCAGCTTAGGGGACAGGGGGTCCACTGAAGCTTTCTTT
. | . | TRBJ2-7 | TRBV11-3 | CASSPGASYEQYF | TGTGCCAGCAGCCCTGGGGCCTCCTACGAGCAGTACTTC
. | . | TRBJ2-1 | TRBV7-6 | CASSLASRGYNEQFF | TGTGCCAGCAGCTTAGCAAGCCGGGGCTACAATGAGCAGTTCTTC
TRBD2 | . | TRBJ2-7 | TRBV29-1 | CSVVWDRATSGSIRYEQYF | TGCAGCGTTGTTTGGGATAGGGCGACTAGCGGGAGTATCAGGTACGAGCAGTACTTC
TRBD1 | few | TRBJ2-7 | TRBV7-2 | CASSLAGTGGSEQYF | TGTGCCAGCAGCTTAGCGGGGACAGGTGGGTCCGAGCAGTACTTC
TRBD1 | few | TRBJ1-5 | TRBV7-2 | CASTQTGGRNQPQHF | TGTGCCAGCACCCAGACAGGGGGGCGCAATCAGCCCCAGCATTTT
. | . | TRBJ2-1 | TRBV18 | CASSPETVYNEQFF | TGTGCCAGCTCACCAGAAACAGTCTACAATGAGCAGTTCTTC
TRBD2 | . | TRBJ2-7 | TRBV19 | CASSIGLAGVYEQYF | TGTGCCAGTAGTATAGGACTAGCGGGAGTATACGAGCAGTACTTC
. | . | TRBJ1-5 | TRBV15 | CATSRDRVVRNQPQHF | TGTGCCACCAGCAGAGATCGAGTGGTCCGCAATCAGCCCCAGCATTTT
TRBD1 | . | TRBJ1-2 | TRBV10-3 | CAISESRGTGYGYTF | TGTGCCATCAGTGAGTCGAGAGGGACAGGGTATGGCTACACCTTC
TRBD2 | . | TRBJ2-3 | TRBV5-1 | CASNQRGSTDTQYF | TGCGCCAGCAATCAGCGGGGGAGCACAGATACGCAGTATTTT
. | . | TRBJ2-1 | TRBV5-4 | CASSLEARGYNEQFF | TGTGCCAGCAGCTTGGAGGCCAGGGGTTACAATGAGCAGTTCTTC
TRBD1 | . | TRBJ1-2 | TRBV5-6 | CASSPGTGRVGGYTF | TGTGCCAGCAGCCCCGGGACAGGGAGGGTCGGAGGCTACACCTTC
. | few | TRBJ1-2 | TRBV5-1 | CASSPGDGEYGYTF | TGCGCCAGCAGCCCGGGGGACGGGGAGTATGGCTACACCTTC
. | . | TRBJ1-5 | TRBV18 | CASSRANQPQHF | TGTGCCAGCTCACGGGCAAATCAGCCCCAGCATTTT
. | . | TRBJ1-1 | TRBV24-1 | CATSEGSDAFF | TGTGCCACCAGTGAAGGGAGCGACGCTTTCTTT
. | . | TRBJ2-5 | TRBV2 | CASSGGETQYF | TGTGCCAGCAGTGGAGGGGAGACCCAGTACTTC
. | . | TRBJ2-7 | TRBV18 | CASSPGGQGGYEQYF | TGTGCCAGCTCACCTGGAGGGCAGGGTGGCTACGAGCAGTACTTC
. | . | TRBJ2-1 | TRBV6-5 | CASQRSTSSYNEQFF | TGTGCCAGCCAAAGGAGTACGAGCTCCTACAATGAGCAGTTCTTC
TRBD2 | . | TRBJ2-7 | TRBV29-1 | CSTGTSGPGEQYF | TGCAGCACAGGGACTAGCGGTCCTGGCGAGCAGTACTTC
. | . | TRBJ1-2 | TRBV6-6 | CASSYSGQSPRGYTF | TGTGCCAGCAGTTACTCGGGACAATCGCCTCGGGGCTACACCTTC
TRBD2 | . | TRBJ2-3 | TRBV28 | CASSFSSGRVEDTQYF | TGTGCCAGCAGTTTCTCTAGCGGGAGGGTTGAAGATACGCAGTATTTT
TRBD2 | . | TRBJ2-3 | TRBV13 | CASSFLAGEAQNTQYF | TGTGCCAGCAGCTTCCTAGCGGGGGAAGCACAAAATACGCAGTATTTT
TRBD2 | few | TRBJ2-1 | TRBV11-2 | CASSPRMSSGYNEQFF | TGTGCCAGCAGCCCCCGGATGTCTAGCGGCTACAATGAGCAGTTCTTC
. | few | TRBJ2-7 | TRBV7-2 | CASSLGGRVQGEQYF | TGTGCCAGCAGCTTAGGGGGCAGGGTTCAAGGCGAGCAGTACTTC
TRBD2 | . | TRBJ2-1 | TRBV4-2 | CASSPRLLLAGGPDEQFF | TGTGCCAGCAGCCCCCGGCTCCTACTAGCGGGGGGGCCCGATGAGCAGTTCTTC
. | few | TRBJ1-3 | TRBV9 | CASSDAGGSGNTIYF | TGTGCCAGCAGTGATGCGGGGGGTTCTGGAAACACCATATATTTT